A single sample is the source of the 5 T cell receptor beta chains below, sequenced in a study of beta chain features in type 1 diabetes. Study-wide findings and caveats: Significant though moderate, a shortening of TCRB CDR3s appeared in all four CD4+ subsets of Type 1 diabetes patients.

Expressed TCRB transcripts were sequenced after all isolated RNA was converted to cDNA. Profiling relied on immunoSEQ multiplex PCR, and the TCRdb table lists in-frame clones only, not all of them. The table shows some 640,000 clones, with more than 12% occurring only once. These receptors' targets are unknown. The specimen was naive CD4+ T cells from blood. The receptors come from a man aged 18 to 30 with type 1 diabetes.

The rearrangement joins TRBV4-1 to TRBJ2-4, with no clear D. Deletions cut 3 bases from V and 0 bases from J, with 12 bases between. Germline V CDR1 and CDR2: MGHRA, YSYEKL. CDR3 length: 16 residues. The CDR3 sequence is CASSHFSRPAKNIQYF. The CDR3 nucleotides are TGCGCCAGCAGCCACTTTAGCCGACCAGCCAAAAACATTCAGTACTTC.

The V and J genes are TRBV14 and TRBJ1-6, with D unresolved. V dropped 1 base and J dropped 0 bases, with 4 bases sitting between them. Germline CDR1 and CDR2: SGHDN and FVKESK. This CDR3 comprises 15 residues. The CDR3: CASSQGTSYNSPLHF. The CDR3 nucleotides are TGTGCCAGCAGCCAAGGGACCTCCTATAATTCACCCCTCCACTTT.

The genes are TRBV2 and TRBJ2-3; TRBD2 agrees at 7 bases. The germline CDR1 and CDR2 sequences are SNHLY and FYNNEI. V gave up 3 bases and J gave up 7 bases; unmatched junction bases: 16. The CDR3 covers 17 residues. CDR3 nucleotides: TGTGCCAGCAGTGACTTTTGGGAGGGCGGTAACTCTAATACGCAGTATTTT. Its protein product is CASSDFWEGGNSNTQYF.

In this sample, this clone turned up a few times. The CDR3 is CASSAAEMGNSPLHF. The CDR3 DNA follows: TGTGCCAGCAGTGCCGCGGAGATGGGGAATTCACCCCTCCACTTT. The chain joins TRBV2 to TRBJ1-6; D is ambiguous. V lost 4 bases, J lost 7 bases, and 14 bases lay in between. CDR3 size: 15 residues. Germline lookup yields CDR1 SNHLY and CDR2 FYNNEI.

The rearrangement joins TRBV29-1 to TRBJ2-1, with D possibly matching TRBD2 (6 bases). From germline, CDR1 is SQVTM and CDR2 ANQGSEA. This CDR3 has 10 residues. Deletions cut 7 bases from V and 8 bases from J, with 9 bases between. CDR3 DNA sequence: TGCAGCGCCCAGCGGGATGAGCAGTTCTTC. Translation gives CSAQRDEQFF.